Below are 25 T cell receptor beta chains sequenced from a single sample in a study of blood T cells in healthy people across ages. PCR was performed a second time for 7 to 11 cycles using a sample-barcoded 5' primer and a J-beta primer mix. TCRdb re-analysed the 5' RACE reads in MiXCR, keeping a single row per CDR3 protein. The sample contains 700,000 to 900,000 distinct CDR3 sequences, around 25% of which appear only once. This sample also appeared in a second study, on T cells of mothers and their children.

The specimen was blood. The receptor source for this set is a boy aged 5 to 17 in good health.

V gene TRBV13 combines with J gene TRBJ2-5; 9 positions match TRBD2. J lost 5 bases, V lost 5 bases, and 9 bases had no gene match. CDR3 length: 15 residues. Germline V gene data show CDR1 as PRHDT and CDR2 as FYEKMQ (reference sequence). The CDR3 spells CASSLTGGLAETQYF. The CDR3 DNA reads as TGTGCCAGCAGCCTAACGGGGGGACTAGCTGAGACCCAGTACTTC.

This clonotype was observed a handful of times. The chain uses TRBV18 and TRBJ2-5, with 7 nucleotides matching TRBD1. J lost 4 bases, V lost 3 bases, and 5 bases had no gene match. The CDR3 sequence is 14 residues long. The germline CDR1 and CDR2 sequences are KGHSH and LQKENI. CDR3 DNA sequence: TGTGCCAGCTCACCGGGACAGCCATCAGAGACCCAGTACTTC. This codes for CASSPGQPSETQYF. Full variable domain (missing parts from reference TRBV18 and TRBJ2-5): NAGVMQNPRHLVRRRGQEARLRCSPMKGHSHVYWYRQLPEEGLKFMVYLQKENIIDESGMPKERFSAEFPKEGPSILRIQQVVRGDSAAYFCASSPGQPSETQYFGPGTRLLVL.

This clonotype was seen a few times. The V call is TRBV7-3, the J call TRBJ2-5; D possibly corresponds to TRBD2 (5 bases). The CDR3 has 15 amino acids. The V and J ends lost 2 bases and 4 bases respectively, with 14 bases between them. Germline V CDR1 and CDR2: SGHTA, FQGTGA. CDR3 DNA sequence: TGTGCCAGCAGCTTATCCGCCGGACTCGGAGAGACCCAGTACTTC. Its protein is CASSLSAGLGETQYF.

This clonotype was found a few times. V is TRBV3-1 and J is TRBJ1-1; 11 bases match TRBD1. CDR1 and CDR2 from the germline V gene are LGHDT and YNNKEL (reference sequence). CDR3 size: 14 residues. With 5 bases clipped from V and 6 bases from J, the junction kept 5 bases outside the gene matches. Here the CDR3 DNA reads TGTGCCAGCAGCGCGCGGGGACAGGGGGCTGAAGCTTTCTTT. Its translation: CASSARGQGAEAFF.

V and J are TRBV20-1 and TRBJ1-2, with D tentatively TRBD1 (5 bases). Per the germline V gene, CDR1 is DFQATT and CDR2 is SNEGSKA (reference sequence). The CDR3 runs to 12 residues. Trimming cost V 4 bases and J 7 bases, with 13 bases left between them. The CDR3 DNA is TGCAGTGCTACTGGCGACAGCCCTGGCTACACCTTC. Translated, it gives CSATGDSPGYTF.

This clonotype was observed a few times. The chain couples TRBV5-1 to TRBJ2-3; 7 nucleotides agree with TRBD1. This CDR3 is built from 15 residues. After removal of 2 bases from V and 1 base from J, the junction contained 4 bases not matched to a gene. Looked up from germline, CDR1 is SGHRS and CDR2 is YFSETQ. CDR3 sequence: CASSFTTGGTDTQYF. The CDR3 region has the DNA TGCGCCAGCAGCTTTACTACAGGGGGCACAGATACGCAGTATTTT. Filled out from reference TRBV5-1 and TRBJ2-3, the complete variable domain reads KAGVTQTPRYLIKTRGQQVTLSCSPISGHRSVSWYQQTPGQGLQFLFEYFSETQRNKGNFPGRFSGRQFSNSRSEMNVSTLELGDSALYLCASSFTTGGTDTQYFGPGTRLTVL.

This sequence joins TRBV27 and TRBJ1-2; no definite D call. There are 16 residues in the CDR3. Germline V gene lookup returns CDR1 MNHEY and CDR2 SMNVEV (reference sequence). V lost 4 bases, J lost 4 bases, and 19 bases lay in between. The CDR3 loop is CASSSLGAGLSYGYTF. Written as DNA, the CDR3 is TGTGCCAGCAGTTCCCTCGGTGCAGGACTTTCCTATGGCTACACCTTC.

This clonotype was recorded a few times. A junction end diverges from the germline sequence, so it may reflect a read error. The genes are TRBV9 and TRBJ2-3; D is tentatively TRBD1 or TRBD2 (6 bases each). The CDR3 loop spans 16 amino acids. Germline V CDR1 and CDR2: SGDLS, YYNGEE. CDR3 DNA sequence: TGTGCCAACAGCGTAGTTCCGGGGGCGAAGACAGATACGCAGTATTTT. Translation gives CANSVVPGAKTDTQYF. The full variable domain, with the rest looked up from reference TRBV9 and TRBJ2-3, is DSGVTQTPKHLITATGQRVTLRCSPRSGDLSVYWYQQSLDQGLQFLIQYYNGEERAKGNILERFSAQQFPDLHSELNLSSLELGDSALYFCANSVVPGAKTDTQYFGPGTRLTVL.

The table lists this clonotype with a few counts. This chain connects TRBV7-3 to TRBJ2-1; 11 bases fit TRBD2. The junction had 5 bases not matched to a gene; V was cut back by 3 bases and J by 4 bases. The CDR3 has 16 amino acids. Germline CDR1 and CDR2: SGHTA and FQGTGA. The chain's CDR3 is CASSFFSGGAYNEQFF. In DNA, the CDR3 is TGTGCCAGCAGCTTCTTTAGCGGGGGGGCGTACAATGAGCAGTTCTTC.

This rearrangement joins TRBV27 to TRBJ1-5, with D unclear. The CDR3 has 15 amino acids. The V end was cut by 2 bases, the J end by 0 bases, with 8 bases between. Germline V lookup: CDR1 MNHEY, CDR2 SMNVEV (reference sequence). CDR3 region: CASSLGHLSNQPQHF. The CDR3 DNA reads as TGTGCCAGCAGTTTAGGGCACCTTAGCAATCAGCCCCAGCATTTT.

This clonotype showed up just a few times. J is TRBJ1-5 and V is TRBV12-3 or TRBV12-4, with 7 bases matching TRBD1. This CDR3 is 16 amino acids long. Losses at the gene ends were 5 bases for V and 1 base for J; bases not matched to a gene: 8. The DNA of the CDR3 is TGTGCCAGCAGTAGAGAGGGGGCGGGGAGCAATCAGCCCCAGCATTTT. Translation: CASSREGAGSNQPQHF.

The J gene is TRBJ2-5, the V gene TRBV30, with 8 bases fitting TRBD1. The CDR3 contains 15 residues. V trimming: 2 bases; J trimming: 4 bases; junction bases outside the gene matches: 9. The V gene's germline CDR1 is GTSNPN and CDR2 SVGIG (reference sequence). In nucleotides, the CDR3 is TGTGCCTGGAGTCGCTCCGCAGGGGGCTTAGAGACCCAGTACTTC. It codes for CAWSRSAGGLETQYF.

V and J are TRBV24-1 and TRBJ2-5; TRBD1 is a possible D gene (5 bases). The assigned J gene may be wrong: the sequence end matches TRBJ2-7 better. The CDR3 has 13 amino acids. Per germline, CDR1 KGHDR and CDR2 SFDVKD. The CDR3 reads CATSDPTGYEQYF. CDR3 nucleotide sequence: TGTGCCACCAGTGACCCCACAGGCTACGAGCAGTACTTC.

On this clonotype itself: Because the CDR3 is missing its conserved closing phenylalanine or tryptophan, this is likely a read error. The J gene is TRBJ2-5, the V gene TRBV2; 8 bases fit TRBD2. The junction had 8 bases not matched to a gene; V was cut back by 6 bases and J by 5 bases. From germline, CDR1 is SNHLY and CDR2 FYNNEI. The CDR3 contains 14 residues. The CDR3 DNA sequence: TGTGCCAGCAGGGGGACTAGTACGGTGGAGACCCAGTACCTC. Translating gives CASRGTSTVETQYL.

The rearrangement joins TRBV10-3 to TRBJ2-1; 9 bases agree with TRBD1. The V gene end was trimmed by 4 bases and the J gene end by 2 bases; junction bases not matched to a gene: 3. Germline V gene lookup returns CDR1 ENHRY and CDR2 SYGVKD. The CDR3 covers 15 residues. In DNA, the CDR3 is TGTGCCATCAGTGCAGGACAGGGGACCTACAATGAGCAGTTCTTC. Its translation: CAISAGQGTYNEQFF.

This clonotype was found once. The DNA of the CDR3 is TGCAGCGTTGCCCCAGCAAGAGAGCAGTTCTTC. Translating it yields CSVAPAREQFF. This chain joins TRBV29-1 and TRBJ2-1; the D is unclear. CDR1 is SQVTM, CDR2 ANQGSEA, per germline. Trimming stripped 4 bases from V and 10 bases from J, with 11 bases between. The CDR3 loop spans 11 amino acids.

This clonotype was seen a handful of times. The rearrangement uses TRBV6-6 and TRBJ2-1, with D possibly matching TRBD1 (6 bases). The V and J ends lost 5 bases and 0 bases respectively, with 11 bases between them. CDR1 is MNHNY and CDR2 is SVGAGI in the germline V gene (reference sequence). This CDR3 region has 15 residues. CDR3 in amino acids: CASSTTGSSYNEQFF. As DNA, the CDR3 is TGTGCCAGCAGTACTACAGGGAGCTCCTACAATGAGCAGTTCTTC.

The gene calls are TRBV20-1 and TRBJ1-2; the D is unclear. V lost 1 base and J 5 bases, leaving 8 bases between the germline ends. This CDR3 is built from 12 residues. Germline V gives CDR1 DFQATT, CDR2 SNEGSKA (reference sequence). The CDR3 protein is CSARGGLYGYTF. CDR3 coding DNA: TGCAGTGCTAGAGGAGGCCTATATGGCTACACCTTC.

This clonotype was found a few times. The gene calls are TRBV27 and TRBJ1-5, with D perhaps matching TRBD1 (5 bases). The CDR3 sequence is 16 residues long. Germline assignment: CDR1 MNHEY and CDR2 SMNVEV (reference sequence). Trimming stripped 5 bases from V and 4 bases from J, with 18 bases between. The CDR3 DNA follows: TGTGCCAGCAGTAAAGGGGATGGGTCTAGGAATCAGCCCCAGCATTTT. It is translated as CASSKGDGSRNQPQHF.

The V gene is TRBV2, the J gene TRBJ2-2, with TRBD2 identical over 9 bases. The V gene end was trimmed by 8 bases and the J gene end by 5 bases; junction bases not matched to a gene: 3. The CDR3 runs 13 residues. The V gene's germline CDR1 is SNHLY and CDR2 FYNNEI. DNA for the CDR3: TGTGCCAGCCGCGGGGGGGCGACCGGGGAGCTGTTTTTT. This encodes CASRGGATGELFF.

This clonotype has just one count. This rearrangement joins TRBV3-1 to TRBJ2-6; D possibly matches TRBD1 or TRBD2 (5 bases each). This CDR3 spans 17 amino acids. The germline gives CDR1 LGHDT, CDR2 YNNKEL (reference sequence). Deletions cut 1 base from V and 3 bases from J, with 13 bases between. The CDR3 coding sequence is TGTGCCAGCAGCCAAGGAGGGGCGTACCATGGGGCCAACGTCCTGACTTTC. It yields the protein CASSQGGAYHGANVLTF.

This chain links TRBV10-3 with TRBJ2-6, with 7 positions matching TRBD1. Germline values: CDR1 ENHRY, CDR2 SYGVKD. Losses at the gene ends were 10 bases for V and 1 base for J; bases not matched to a gene: 10. The CDR3 has 16 residues. CDR3: CATLQGPGSGANVLTF. The CDR3 coding sequence is TGTGCCACCTTACAGGGGCCCGGGTCTGGGGCCAACGTCCTGACTTTC.

A few counts support this clonotype. V gene TRBV9 combines with J gene TRBJ2-2, with 8 nucleotides matching TRBD1. V was clipped by 0 bases and J by 5 bases; unmatched bases: 3. This CDR3 has 15 amino acids. Looked up from germline, CDR1 is SGDLS and CDR2 is YYNGEE. CDR3 nucleotides: TGTGCCAGCAGCGTAGAAGGACAGGGTACCGGGGAGCTGTTTTTT. Translated, it gives CASSVEGQGTGELFF.

V and J are TRBV14 and TRBJ1-6, with 9 bases matching TRBD1. The J segment lost 7 bases and the V segment lost 4 bases, leaving 5 bases of the junction unmatched. Germline CDR1 reads SGHDN; CDR2 reads FVKESK. The CDR3 runs to 15 residues. The CDR3 DNA is TGTGCCAGCAGCCGCAACGGACAGGGGAATTCACCCCTCCACTTT. Amino acid sequence: CASSRNGQGNSPLHF.

CDR3 region: CASSIVGRREEAFF. The CDR3 region has the DNA TGTGCCAGTAGTATAGTGGGAAGAAGGGAGGAAGCTTTCTTT. The J gene is TRBJ1-1, the V gene TRBV19, with unresolved D. The CDR3 is 14 residues long. V lost 1 base and J lost 8, with 14 bases in between. CDR1 is LNHDA, CDR2 SQIVND, per germline (reference sequence).